The present TCR beta chain was sequenced within a study of a mutant IDH1 vaccine in newly diagnosed glioma. Study-wide background: Following radiotherapy alone, or alongside temozolomide cycles, vaccination was started after an interval of 4-6 weeks. Treated patients showed a male proportion of roughly 62%, a female proportion of roughly 40%, and a mean age of 40.4 years. Earlier treatment was radiotherapy, temozolomide, or both, with most getting both. Findings and caveats of the study: Pseudoprogression apparently tracked independently of changes in top peripheral T cell clonotypes.

Noted time point: week 23, last vaccination. Doses of 300 ug of mutant IDH1 20-mer peptide were given with topical imiquimod. About this clone: No antigen is known for it.

Method: immunoSEQ multiplex PCR; TCRdb's copy keeps in-frame clones and lacks some. The repertoire holds 35,000 to 50,000 clones, with around 93% as singletons. CDR3 size: 18 residues. Germline V lookup: CDR1 SGHRS, CDR2 YFSETQ. With 1 base clipped from V and 9 bases from J, the junction kept 16 bases outside the gene matches. V is TRBV5-1 and J is TRBJ2-1, with TRBD1 matching over 10 bases. This receptor was obtained from a man aged 50-60 years with glioma. This specimen consisted of PBMCs, obtained from a glioma patient whose treatment included an IDH1 peptide vaccine. The CDR3 DNA reads as TGCGCCAGCAGCTTGCTTACGGCGGGACAGGGGTCACTTGGTGAGCAGTTCTTC. This sequence encodes CASSLLTAGQGSLGEQFF. The full variable domain, its missing parts supplied by reference TRBV5-1 and TRBJ2-1, is KAGVTQTPRYLIKTRGQQVTLSCSPISGHRSVSWYQQTPGQGLQFLFEYFSETQRNKGNFPGRFSGRQFSNSRSEMNVSTLELGDSALYLCASSLLTAGQGSLGEQFFGPGTRLTVL.